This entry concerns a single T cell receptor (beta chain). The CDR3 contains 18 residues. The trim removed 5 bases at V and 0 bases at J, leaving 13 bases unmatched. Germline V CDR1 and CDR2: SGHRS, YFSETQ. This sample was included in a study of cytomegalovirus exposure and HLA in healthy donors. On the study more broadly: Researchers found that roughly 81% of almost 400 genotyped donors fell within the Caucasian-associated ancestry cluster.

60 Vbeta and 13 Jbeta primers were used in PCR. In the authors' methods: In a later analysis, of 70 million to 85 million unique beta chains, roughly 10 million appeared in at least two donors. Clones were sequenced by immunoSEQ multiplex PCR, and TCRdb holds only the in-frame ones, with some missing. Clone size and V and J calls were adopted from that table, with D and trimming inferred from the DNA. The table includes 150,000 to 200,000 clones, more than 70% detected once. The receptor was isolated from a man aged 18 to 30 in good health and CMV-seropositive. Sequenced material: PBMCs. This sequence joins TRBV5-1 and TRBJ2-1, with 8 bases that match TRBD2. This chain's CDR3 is CASRPIAGSTPSYNEQFF. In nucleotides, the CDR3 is TGCGCCAGCAGACCTATAGCGGGATCAACTCCCTCCTACAATGAGCAGTTCTTC.